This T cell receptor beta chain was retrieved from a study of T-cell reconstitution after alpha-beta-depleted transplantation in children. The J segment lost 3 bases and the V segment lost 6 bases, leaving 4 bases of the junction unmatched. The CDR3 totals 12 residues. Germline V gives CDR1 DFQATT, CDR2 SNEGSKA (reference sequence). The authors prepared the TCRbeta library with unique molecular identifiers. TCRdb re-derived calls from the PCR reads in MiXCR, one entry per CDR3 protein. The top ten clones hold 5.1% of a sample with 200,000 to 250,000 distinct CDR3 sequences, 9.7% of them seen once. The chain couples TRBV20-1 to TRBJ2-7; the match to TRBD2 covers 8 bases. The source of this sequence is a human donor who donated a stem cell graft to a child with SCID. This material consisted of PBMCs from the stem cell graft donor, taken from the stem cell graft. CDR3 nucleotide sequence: TGCAGTGCCCAGCGGGGGAGCTACGAGCAGTACTTC. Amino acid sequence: CSAQRGSYEQYF.